This T cell receptor (beta chain) was profiled in a study of shared clonotypes between healthy human individuals. Overall study: CD4 naive and CD4 memory each took three plates per donor, while CD8 naive took two and CD8 memory one.

TCRdb's copy holds only in-frame clones and misses some; the assay was immunoSEQ multiplex PCR. In the table there are about a million clones, more than 60% of which are singletons. Only Caucasian adults living in Nashville, Tennessee made up the donor group. A CD45RA+ naive subset and a CD45RA-negative memory subset were split from CD4+ cells. Study results and limitations: Unshared clonotypes carried lower generation probabilities than those common to all four donors.

Remarks on this clone: Its antigen is undetermined.

This sequence originates from a man younger than 30 in good health. Sample: memory CD4+ T cells sorted from blood. As for subset: CD45RA-negative fraction.

The CDR3 sequence is CASSLKELASSRYF. Written as DNA, the CDR3 is TGTGCCAGCAGCTTAAAGGAACTAGCGTCTTCGAGGTATTTT. The chain uses TRBV7-2 and TRBJ2-3, with 7 nucleotides matching TRBD2. The CDR3 has 14 amino acids. The V gene end was trimmed by 2 bases and the J gene end by 14 bases; junction bases not matched to a gene: 13. Germline assignment: CDR1 SGHTA and CDR2 FQGNSA.